The clone carrying this T cell receptor beta chain was counted once. The J segment lost 3 bases and the V segment lost 7 bases, leaving 6 bases of the junction unmatched. Germline assignment: CDR1 MNHEY and CDR2 SVGEGT. The CDR3 is 14 residues long. This entry comes from a study of response to subunit inactivated influenza vaccine. A single record per CDR3 protein comes from TCRdb applying MiXCR to the RT-PCR reads. The table lists 650,000 to 700,000 distinct CDR3 sequences, 15% to 19% of them singletons. This sequence originates from a man aged 50-60 years who received an inactivated influenza vaccine. This chain links TRBV6-2 or TRBV6-3 with TRBJ2-7; TRBD2 matches 10 bases. This specimen was PBMCs from blood, taken approximately 13 days after vaccination. In DNA, the CDR3 is TGTGCCAGCATCCCTACTAGCGGGATCTACGAGCAGTACTTC. Its protein product is CASIPTSGIYEQYF.